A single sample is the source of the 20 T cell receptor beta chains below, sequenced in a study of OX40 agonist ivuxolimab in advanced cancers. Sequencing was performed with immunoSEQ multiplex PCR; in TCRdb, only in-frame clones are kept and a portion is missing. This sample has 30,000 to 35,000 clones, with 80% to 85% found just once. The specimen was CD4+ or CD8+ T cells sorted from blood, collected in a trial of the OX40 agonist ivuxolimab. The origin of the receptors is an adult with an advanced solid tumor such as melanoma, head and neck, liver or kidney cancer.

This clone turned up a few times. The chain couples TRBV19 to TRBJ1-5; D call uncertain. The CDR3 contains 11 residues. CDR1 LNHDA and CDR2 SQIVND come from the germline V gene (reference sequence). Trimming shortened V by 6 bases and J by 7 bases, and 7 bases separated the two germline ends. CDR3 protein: CASRRQQPQHF. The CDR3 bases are TGTGCCAGTAGACGCCAACAGCCCCAGCATTTT.

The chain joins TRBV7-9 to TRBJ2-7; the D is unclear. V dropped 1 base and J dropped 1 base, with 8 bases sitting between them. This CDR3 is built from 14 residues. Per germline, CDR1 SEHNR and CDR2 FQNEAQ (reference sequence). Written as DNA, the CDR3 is TGTGCCAGCAGCTTAGGGTTTAAGTCCTACGAGCAGTACTTC. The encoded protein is CASSLGFKSYEQYF.

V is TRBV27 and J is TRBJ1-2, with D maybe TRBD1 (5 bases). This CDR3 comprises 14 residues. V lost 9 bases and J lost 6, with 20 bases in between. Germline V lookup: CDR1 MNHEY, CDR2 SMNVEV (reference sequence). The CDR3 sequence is CASRQLLIGDGYTF. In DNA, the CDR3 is TGTGCCAGTCGACAGCTTCTAATCGGGGATGGCTACACCTTC.

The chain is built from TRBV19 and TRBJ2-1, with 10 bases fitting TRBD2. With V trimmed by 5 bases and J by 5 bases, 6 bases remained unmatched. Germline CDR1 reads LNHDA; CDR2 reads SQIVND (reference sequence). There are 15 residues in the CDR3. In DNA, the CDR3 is TGTGCCAGTAGTCCCCTAGCGGGAGTGAACAATGAGCAGTTCTTC. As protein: CASSPLAGVNNEQFF.

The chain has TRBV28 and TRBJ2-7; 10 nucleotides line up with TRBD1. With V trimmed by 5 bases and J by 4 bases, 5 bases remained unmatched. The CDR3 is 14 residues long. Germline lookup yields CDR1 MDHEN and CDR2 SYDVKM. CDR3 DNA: TGTGCCAGCAGTGTGGGACAGGGGTTTTACGAGCAGTACTTC. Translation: CASSVGQGFYEQYF.

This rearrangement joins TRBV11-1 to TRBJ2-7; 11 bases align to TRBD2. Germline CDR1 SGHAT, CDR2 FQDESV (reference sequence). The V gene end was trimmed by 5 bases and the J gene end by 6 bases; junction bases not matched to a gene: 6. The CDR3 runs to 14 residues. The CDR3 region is CASSPTSGSTEQYF. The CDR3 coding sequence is TGTGCCAGCAGCCCCACTAGCGGGAGTACCGAGCAGTACTTC. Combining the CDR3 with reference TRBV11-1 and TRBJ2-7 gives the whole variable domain EAEVAQSPRYKITEKSQAVAFWCDPISGHATLYWYRQILGQGPELLVQFQDESVVDDSQLPKDRFSAERLKGVDSTLKIQPAELGDSAMYLCASSPTSGSTEQYFGPGTRLTVT.

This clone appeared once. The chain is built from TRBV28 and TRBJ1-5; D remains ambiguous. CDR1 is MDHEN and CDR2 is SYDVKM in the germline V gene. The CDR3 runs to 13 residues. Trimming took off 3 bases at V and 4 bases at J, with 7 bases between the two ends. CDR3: CASSLDRNQPQHF. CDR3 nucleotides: TGTGCCAGCAGTTTGGACCGGAATCAGCCCCAGCATTTT. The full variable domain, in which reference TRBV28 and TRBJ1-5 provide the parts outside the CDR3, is DVKVTQSSRYLVKRTGEKVFLECVQDMDHENMFWYRQDPGLGLRLIYFSYDVKMKEKGDIPEGYSVSREKKERFSLILESASTNQTSMYLCASSLDRNQPQHFGDGTRLSIL.

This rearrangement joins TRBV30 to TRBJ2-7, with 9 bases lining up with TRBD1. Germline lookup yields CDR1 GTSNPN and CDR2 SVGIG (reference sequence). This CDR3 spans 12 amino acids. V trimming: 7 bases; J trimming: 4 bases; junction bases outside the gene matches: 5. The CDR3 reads CALGTGRYEQYF. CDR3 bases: TGTGCCTTGGGGACAGGGCGGTACGAGCAGTACTTC.

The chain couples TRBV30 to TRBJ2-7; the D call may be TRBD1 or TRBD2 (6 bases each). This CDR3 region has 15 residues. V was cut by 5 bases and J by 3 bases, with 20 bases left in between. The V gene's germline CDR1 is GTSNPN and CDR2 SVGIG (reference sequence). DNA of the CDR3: TGTGCCTGGGGACACCTAGCGACAGGTTTCTACGAGCAGTACTTC. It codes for CAWGHLATGFYEQYF.

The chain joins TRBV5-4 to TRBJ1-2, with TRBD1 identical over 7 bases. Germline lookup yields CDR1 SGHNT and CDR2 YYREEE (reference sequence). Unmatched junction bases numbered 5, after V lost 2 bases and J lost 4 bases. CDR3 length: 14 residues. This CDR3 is CASSFVTGIYGYTF. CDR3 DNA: TGTGCCAGCAGCTTCGTGACAGGGATCTATGGCTACACCTTC. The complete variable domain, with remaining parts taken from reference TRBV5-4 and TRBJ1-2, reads ETGVTQSPTHLIKTRGQQVTLRCSSQSGHNTVSWYQQALGQGPQFIFQYYREEENGRGNFPPRFSGLQFPNYSSELNVNALELDDSALYLCASSFVTGIYGYTFGSGTRLTVV.

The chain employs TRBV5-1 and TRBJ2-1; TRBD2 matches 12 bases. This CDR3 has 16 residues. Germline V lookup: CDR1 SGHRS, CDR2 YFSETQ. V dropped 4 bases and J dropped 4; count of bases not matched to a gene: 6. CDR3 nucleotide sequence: TGCGCCAGCAGCGTTTCCGGGACTAGCGGGTACAATGAGCAGTTCTTC. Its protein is CASSVSGTSGYNEQFF.

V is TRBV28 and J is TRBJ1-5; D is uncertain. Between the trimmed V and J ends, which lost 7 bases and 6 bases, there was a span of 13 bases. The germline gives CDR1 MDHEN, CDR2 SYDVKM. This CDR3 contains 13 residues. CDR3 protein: CASNDLQAQPQHF. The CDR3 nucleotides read TGTGCCAGCAATGATCTTCAGGCTCAGCCCCAGCATTTT. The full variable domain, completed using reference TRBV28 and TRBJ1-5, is DVKVTQSSRYLVKRTGEKVFLECVQDMDHENMFWYRQDPGLGLRLIYFSYDVKMKEKGDIPEGYSVSREKKERFSLILESASTNQTSMYLCASNDLQAQPQHFGDGTRLSIL.

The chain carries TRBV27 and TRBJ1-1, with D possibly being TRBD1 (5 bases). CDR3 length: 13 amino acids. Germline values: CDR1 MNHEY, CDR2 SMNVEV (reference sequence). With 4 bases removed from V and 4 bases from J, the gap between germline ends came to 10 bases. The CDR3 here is CASSYAQGTEAFF. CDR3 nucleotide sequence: TGTGCCAGCAGTTATGCCCAGGGCACTGAAGCTTTCTTT.

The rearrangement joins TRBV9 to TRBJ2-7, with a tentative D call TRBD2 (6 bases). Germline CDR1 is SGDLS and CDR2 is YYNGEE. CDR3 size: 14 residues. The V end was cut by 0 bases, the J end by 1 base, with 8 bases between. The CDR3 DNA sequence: TGTGCCAGCAGCGTAGACGGGACTTCCTACGAGCAGTACTTC. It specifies CASSVDGTSYEQYF.

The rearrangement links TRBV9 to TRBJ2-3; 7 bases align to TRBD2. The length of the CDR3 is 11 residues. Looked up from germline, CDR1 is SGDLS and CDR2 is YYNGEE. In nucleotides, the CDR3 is TGTGGGGGACTACCAACAGATACGCAGTATTTT. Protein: CGGLPTDTQYF.

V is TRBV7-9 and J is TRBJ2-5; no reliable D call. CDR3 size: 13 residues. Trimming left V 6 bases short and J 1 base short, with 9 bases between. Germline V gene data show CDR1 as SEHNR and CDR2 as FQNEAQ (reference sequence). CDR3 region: CASSPGLQETQYF. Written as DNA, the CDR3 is TGTGCCAGCAGTCCAGGTCTCCAAGAGACCCAGTACTTC. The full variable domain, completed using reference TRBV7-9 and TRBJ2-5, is DTGVSQNPRHKITKRGQNVTFRCDPISEHNRLYWYRQTLGQGPEFLTYFQNEAQLEKSRLLSDRFSAERPKGSFSTLEIQRTEQGDSAMYLCASSPGLQETQYFGPGTRLLVL.

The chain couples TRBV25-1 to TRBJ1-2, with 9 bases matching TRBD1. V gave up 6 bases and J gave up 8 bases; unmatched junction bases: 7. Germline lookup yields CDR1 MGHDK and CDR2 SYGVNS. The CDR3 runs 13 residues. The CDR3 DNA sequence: TGTGCCAGCAGCCAGGACAGGGGTTACGGCTACACCTTC. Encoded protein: CASSQDRGYGYTF.

CDR3 bases: TGTGCCAGCAGTTTCTGGGCAGCGTCGAACACCGGGGAGCTGTTTTTT. This sequence encodes CASSFWAASNTGELFF. This rearrangement joins TRBV27 to TRBJ2-2; D uncertain. CDR3 length: 16 amino acids. CDR1 and CDR2 (germline): MNHEY, SMNVEV (reference sequence). V dropped 3 bases and J dropped 0 bases, with 11 bases sitting between them.

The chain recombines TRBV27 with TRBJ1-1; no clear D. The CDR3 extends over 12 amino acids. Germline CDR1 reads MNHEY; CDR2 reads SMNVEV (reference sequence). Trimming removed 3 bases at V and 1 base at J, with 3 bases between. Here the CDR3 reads CASSFGNTEAFF. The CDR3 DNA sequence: TGTGCCAGCAGTTTTGGGAACACTGAAGCTTTCTTT.

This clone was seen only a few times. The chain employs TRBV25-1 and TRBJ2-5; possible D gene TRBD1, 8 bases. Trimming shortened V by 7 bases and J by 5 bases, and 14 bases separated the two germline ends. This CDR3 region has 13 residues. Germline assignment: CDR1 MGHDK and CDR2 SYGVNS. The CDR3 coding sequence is TGTGCCAGCAACGGACAGGGAGGGGAGACCCAGTACTTC. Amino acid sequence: CASNGQGGETQYF.